Described below is a single T cell receptor beta chain sequence and its context. Its target is unknown. Different DNA sequences within this sample yield the same CDR3. This specimen belongs to a study of OX40 agonist ivuxolimab in advanced cancers. On the study more broadly: Cancers in dose escalation were hepatocellular, melanoma, renal cell and head and neck. Study-level findings and limits: At doses 0.1 to 3.0 mg/kg, CD4+ and CD8+ clones expanded.

The CDR3 has 14 amino acids. The germline gives CDR1 MNHEY, CDR2 SVGAGI. Trimming took 0 bases from V and 2 from J, leaving 7 bases between them. This table comes from immunoSEQ multiplex PCR, and its TCRdb copy is limited to in-frame clones, with some not included. Of around 44,000 clones listed, roughly nine tenths are singletons. The TCR comes from an adult with an advanced solid tumor such as melanoma, head and neck, liver or kidney cancer. The sample consisted of CD4+ or CD8+ T cells sorted from blood, taken in a trial of the OX40 agonist ivuxolimab. The V call is TRBV6-5, the J call TRBJ2-5; D gene ambiguous. CDR3 protein: CASSYSGEQETQYF. CDR3 DNA: TGTGCCAGCAGTTACTCCGGCGAACAAGAGACCCAGTACTTC.